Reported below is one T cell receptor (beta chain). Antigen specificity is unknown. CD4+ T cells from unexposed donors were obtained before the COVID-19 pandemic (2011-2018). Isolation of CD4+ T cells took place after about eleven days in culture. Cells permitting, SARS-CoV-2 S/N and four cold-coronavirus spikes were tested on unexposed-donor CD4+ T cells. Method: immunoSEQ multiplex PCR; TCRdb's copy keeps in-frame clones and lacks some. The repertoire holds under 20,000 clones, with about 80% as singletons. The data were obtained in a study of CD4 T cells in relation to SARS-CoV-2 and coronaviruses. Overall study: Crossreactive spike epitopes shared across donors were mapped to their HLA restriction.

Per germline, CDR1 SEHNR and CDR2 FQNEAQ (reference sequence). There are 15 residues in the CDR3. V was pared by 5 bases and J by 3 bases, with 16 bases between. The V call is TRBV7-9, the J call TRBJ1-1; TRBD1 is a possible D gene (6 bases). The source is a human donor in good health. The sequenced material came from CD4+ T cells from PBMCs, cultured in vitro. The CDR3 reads CASSHSGGGDTEAFF. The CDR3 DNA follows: TGTGCCAGCAGCCACTCGGGAGGGGGAGACACTGAAGCTTTCTTT.